Below, 27 T cell receptor beta chains from the same sample are listed, as sequenced in a study of CD8 T cells in Susac syndrome (dated by TCRdb to the late 2010s). The library was obtained by the immunoSEQ multiplex PCR assay. RNA was extracted using the RNeasy kit, and about 0.45 to 1 ug of the RNA was reverse transcribed with random hexamers. TCRdb reanalyzed the raw reads on its own, using fastp at Q25 for trimming and MiXCR for clone calling, and kept in-frame beta chains. Each CDR3 protein appears once, grouped with its most common genes and DNA. The sample data list approximately 190,000 distinct CDR3 sequences, and 85% to 95% of these were observed just once. Clones ranked in the top ten supply around 0.16% of the sample. Sequences were obtained from CD8+ T cells from PBMCs. The receptors were sampled from a human donor with Susac syndrome.

The chain employs TRBV30 and TRBJ2-7; D is possibly TRBD1 (6 bases). Germline V lookup: CDR1 GTSNPN, CDR2 SVGIG (reference sequence). CDR3 length: 16 amino acids. V was shortened by 1 base and J by 1 base, with 17 bases between the two germline ends. The chain's CDR3 is CAWSGAAGARSYEQYF. The DNA of the CDR3 is TGTGCCTGGAGTGGAGCCGCAGGGGCGAGATCCTACGAGCAGTACTTC. Variable domain in full (rest from reference TRBV30 and TRBJ2-7): SQTIHQWPATLVQPVGSPLSLECTVEGTSNPNLYWYRQAAGRGLQLLFYSVGIGQISSEVPQNLSASRPQDRQFILSSKKLLLSDSGFYLCAWSGAAGARSYEQYFGPGTRLTVT.

The J gene is TRBJ2-5, the V gene TRBV28; D is perhaps TRBD1 (6 bases). The V and J ends lost 2 bases and 5 bases respectively, with 9 bases between them. CDR3 length: 13 amino acids. Germline V gene sequence: CDR1 MDHEN, CDR2 SYDVKM. The CDR3 protein is CASSLNRDETQYF. CDR3 nucleotide sequence: TGTGCCAGCAGTTTAAACAGGGATGAGACCCAGTACTTC.

The chain couples TRBV5-1 to TRBJ2-1, with 12 bases lining up with TRBD2. The germline gives CDR1 SGHRS, CDR2 YFSETQ. The CDR3 has 15 residues. Losses at the gene ends were 0 bases for V and 10 bases for J; bases not matched to a gene: 5. CDR3 nucleotide sequence: TGCGCCAGCAGCTTGGCTAGCGGGGGGGCCGAGGAGCAGTTCTTC. Translation: CASSLASGGAEEQFF.

This chain joins TRBV5-1 and TRBJ1-5; no reliable D call. This CDR3 spans 14 amino acids. V lost 0 bases and J 3 bases, leaving 7 bases between the germline ends. Germline V lookup: CDR1 SGHRS, CDR2 YFSETQ. The CDR3 spells CASSLEGDNQPQHF. CDR3 DNA sequence: TGCGCCAGCAGCTTGGAGGGCGACAATCAGCCCCAGCATTTT.

This chain uses TRBV20-1 with TRBJ2-1; TRBD1 matches at 10 bases. Germline V CDR1 and CDR2: DFQATT, SNEGSKA (reference sequence). Germline trimming cut 2 bases from V and 2 bases from J; bases unmatched to any gene: 3. The CDR3 runs to 15 residues. Here the CDR3 DNA reads TGCAGTGCTAGACGTGGACAGGGGGCCTACAATGAGCAGTTCTTC. Its translation is CSARRGQGAYNEQFF.

This clonotype was observed once. The rearrangement joins TRBV12-3 or TRBV12-4 to TRBJ2-7; the match to TRBD1 covers 11 bases. The CDR3 sequence is 15 residues long. The J segment lost 4 bases and the V segment lost 6 bases, leaving 8 bases of the junction unmatched. The CDR3 DNA sequence: TGTGCCAGCAGCGGGACAGGGGGTCTCCCGTACGAGCAGTACTTC. Translation: CASSGTGGLPYEQYF.

This chain uses TRBV20-1 with TRBJ2-1; 7 bases agree with TRBD1. The CDR3 spans 13 residues. Germline V CDR1 and CDR2: DFQATT, SNEGSKA (reference sequence). The V and J ends lost 0 bases and 7 bases, in that order; junction bases with no gene match: 3. CDR3 nucleotide sequence: TGCAGTGCTAGAGAAGGGGGCGGGAATGAGCAGTTCTTC. Translation: CSAREGGGNEQFF.

The J gene is TRBJ1-5, the V gene TRBV2; D unresolved. V shed 3 bases and J shed 4 bases, with 16 bases lying between them. Germline V gene sequence: CDR1 SNHLY, CDR2 FYNNEI. The CDR3 extends over 16 amino acids. For the CDR3, the DNA is TGTGCCAGCAGTGACGGGTCTTACCAGGATAATCAGCCCCAGCATTTT. This encodes CASSDGSYQDNQPQHF.

The V call is TRBV3-1, the J call TRBJ2-1; 7 nucleotides match TRBD2. CDR3 length: 17 residues. Germline V gives CDR1 LGHDT, CDR2 YNNKEL (reference sequence). The J segment lost 1 base and the V segment lost 1 base, leaving 7 bases of the junction unmatched. This CDR3 is CASSQVRPGGSYNEQFF. In DNA form, the CDR3 reads TGTGCCAGCAGCCAAGTTAGACCGGGAGGATCCTACAATGAGCAGTTCTTC.

The J gene is TRBJ2-1, the V gene TRBV7-9, with a possible D match to TRBD1 (6 bases). CDR3 length: 19 amino acids. V was pared by 2 bases and J by 5 bases, with 25 bases between. Germline V gene lookup returns CDR1 SEHNR and CDR2 FQNEAQ (reference sequence). CDR3 DNA: TGTGCCAGCAGCTTATCTTCGGGACAAGTTAGCTACCGAGACAATGAGCAGTTCTTC. Translated, it gives CASSLSSGQVSYRDNEQFF. Based on the CDR3 plus reference TRBV7-9 and TRBJ2-1, the full variable domain is DTGVSQNPRHKITKRGQNVTFRCDPISEHNRLYWYRQTLGQGPEFLTYFQNEAQLEKSRLLSDRFSAERPKGSFSTLEIQRTEQGDSAMYLCASSLSSGQVSYRDNEQFFGPGTRLTVL.

This sequence joins TRBV5-4 and TRBJ1-1; no definite D call. The CDR3 has 12 residues. V lost 2 bases, J lost 8 bases, and 10 bases lay in between. Germline CDR1 SGHNT, CDR2 YYREEE (reference sequence). This CDR3 is CASSLQTQEAFF. In DNA form, the CDR3 reads TGTGCCAGCAGCTTACAGACACAGGAAGCTTTCTTT.

The chain links TRBV12-3 or TRBV12-4 to TRBJ1-2, with a possible D match to TRBD1 (5 bases). Trimming removed 1 base from V and 12 bases from J, with 15 bases in between. This CDR3 has 13 residues. CDR3 in amino acids: CASSLEGRVKDTF. The CDR3 coding sequence is TGTGCCAGCAGTTTAGAGGGACGAGTAAAGGACACCTTC.

The chain's CDR3 is CSAPNRDRGFGEQFF. The DNA for the CDR3 is TGCAGTGCCCCCAACCGGGACAGGGGCTTCGGTGAGCAGTTCTTC. The gene calls are TRBV20-1 and TRBJ2-1, with 10 bases that match TRBD1. This CDR3 contains 15 residues. Germline assignment: CDR1 DFQATT and CDR2 SNEGSKA (reference sequence). V shed 6 bases, J shed 9 bases, and the junction held 14 bases outside the gene matches.

The V gene is TRBV24-1, the J gene TRBJ1-5; D is perhaps TRBD1 (6 bases). The CDR3 length is 15 residues. Germline assignment: CDR1 KGHDR and CDR2 SFDVKD. V lost 2 bases to trimming and J lost 5 bases, with 12 bases between them. Here the CDR3 reads CATSDSQGSYQPQHF. CDR3 in DNA: TGTGCCACCAGTGATTCACAGGGCAGTTATCAGCCCCAGCATTTT.

The chain couples TRBV4-1 to TRBJ2-7; D ambiguous. The V gene's germline CDR1 is MGHRA and CDR2 YSYEKL. CDR3 size: 14 residues. V lost 0 bases to trimming and J lost 2 bases, with 8 bases between them. CDR3 nucleotide sequence: TGCGCCAGCAGCCAAGATCATACCACCTACGAGCAGTACTTC. The encoded protein is CASSQDHTTYEQYF.

This clonotype was counted a few times. The chain recombines TRBV27 with TRBJ2-7, with TRBD1 as a possible D gene (5 bases). Germline V gene data show CDR1 as MNHEY and CDR2 as SMNVEV (reference sequence). CDR3 length: 12 residues. V lost 2 bases, J lost 6 bases, and 8 bases lay in between. In DNA, the CDR3 is TGTGCCAGCAGTTTACAGGGTTCCGAGCAGTACTTC. This codes for CASSLQGSEQYF.

In its sample, this clonotype was seen once. The chain is built from TRBV11-2 and TRBJ2-7; D may be TRBD2 (5 bases). The ends were cut back, 2 bases at V and 2 bases at J, with 10 bases in the middle. This CDR3 comprises 14 residues. Germline V gene lookup returns CDR1 SGHAT and CDR2 FQNNGV. CDR3 sequence: CASSLYAGTYEQYF. The CDR3 DNA reads TGTGCCAGCAGCTTATATGCGGGCACCTACGAGCAGTACTTC.

V and J are TRBV5-1 and TRBJ2-1; TRBD1 is a possible D gene (6 bases). This CDR3 has 13 residues. Trimming shortened V by 3 bases and J by 8 bases, and 12 bases separated the two germline ends. Germline CDR1 is SGHRS and CDR2 is YFSETQ. CDR3 DNA sequence: TGCGCCAGCAGCTCAGGACAGTTGGATGAGCAGTTCTTC. Protein: CASSSGQLDEQFF.

V is TRBV3-1 and J is TRBJ2-7; perhaps TRBD1 as D (6 bases). V was shortened by 0 bases and J by 9 bases, with 21 bases between the two germline ends. This CDR3 has 16 amino acids. CDR1 is LGHDT, CDR2 YNNKEL, per germline (reference sequence). CDR3 in amino acids: CASSQDGGTPWVGQYF. The CDR3 region has the DNA TGTGCCAGCAGCCAAGATGGGGGCACACCCTGGGTAGGGCAGTACTTC.

V and J are TRBV4-1 and TRBJ1-5, with 8 bases fitting TRBD1. Unmatched junction bases numbered 9, after V lost 4 bases and J lost 7 bases. The CDR3 is 15 residues long. Germline assignment: CDR1 MGHRA and CDR2 YSYEKL. CDR3 bases: TGCGCCAGCAGCCCTATCAGGGGGCAAGGGCAGCCCCAGCATTTT. Residues: CASSPIRGQGQPQHF.

The rearrangement uses TRBV25-1 and TRBJ2-7; D not resolved. Per the germline V gene, CDR1 is MGHDK and CDR2 is SYGVNS. V lost 1 base to trimming and J lost 2 bases, with 6 bases between them. There are 13 residues in the CDR3. CDR3 DNA: TGTGCCAGCAGTGAATCGAGCCCCTACGAGCAGTACTTC. Protein product: CASSESSPYEQYF.

A word on this clonotype: This is likely a read error, given that the CDR3 carries no conserved phenylalanine or tryptophan at its end. The rearrangement uses TRBV29-1 and TRBJ2-7; possibly TRBD2 for D (6 bases). This CDR3 has 15 amino acids. Germline V lookup: CDR1 SQVTM, CDR2 ANQGSEA. Trimming took off 1 base at V and 2 bases at J, with 15 bases between the two ends. As DNA, the CDR3 is TGCAGCGTTGAAGTCCGGGGAGGTATTACCTACGAGCAGTACCTC. This encodes CSVEVRGGITYEQYL.

The chain joins TRBV11-2 to TRBJ1-1, with D possibly being TRBD1 (5 bases). Trimming cost V 0 bases and J 10 bases, with 12 bases left between them. The germline V gene encodes CDR1 SGHAT and CDR2 FQNNGV. The CDR3 extends over 13 amino acids. The CDR3 loop reads CASSLDGRDLAFF. The CDR3 DNA sequence: TGTGCCAGCAGCTTAGATGGTCGGGACTTAGCTTTCTTT.

The chain links TRBV2 to TRBJ1-4; maybe TRBD1 (5 bases). This CDR3 has 15 residues. V dropped 7 bases and J dropped 1 base, with 13 bases sitting between them. CDR1 is SNHLY and CDR2 is FYNNEI in the germline V gene. This CDR3 reads CASTESGGTNEKLFF. CDR3 DNA: TGTGCCAGCACCGAATCGGGGGGAACTAATGAAAAACTGTTTTTT.

The chain uses TRBV6-5 and TRBJ1-2; D gene ambiguous. This CDR3 has 14 residues. Germline-derived CDR1 and CDR2 are MNHEY and SVGAGI. The germline V and J ends were trimmed by 0 bases and 0 bases, with 5 bases remaining between them. CDR3 in amino acids: CASSYSEANYGYTF. The CDR3 nucleotides are TGTGCCAGCAGTTACTCAGAAGCTAACTATGGCTACACCTTC.

V gene TRBV13 combines with J gene TRBJ1-1; no reliable D call. Germline-derived CDR1 and CDR2 are PRHDT and FYEKMQ (reference sequence). The CDR3 contains 15 residues. V lost 6 bases to trimming and J lost 5 bases, with 19 bases between them. The CDR3 is CASRSPDRDLTEAFF. The DNA for the CDR3 is TGTGCCAGCAGGTCTCCGGACCGAGACTTAACTGAAGCTTTCTTT.

The chain couples TRBV20-1 to TRBJ2-7, with D perhaps TRBD1 (5 bases). This CDR3 is 15 amino acids long. From germline, CDR1 is DFQATT and CDR2 SNEGSKA (reference sequence). V dropped 3 bases and J dropped 2 bases, with 17 bases sitting between them. The DNA of the CDR3 is TGCAGTGCTAGGGACCCAAAGGGGAACACCTACGAGCAGTACTTC. Its protein is CSARDPKGNTYEQYF.